The clone carrying this TCR beta chain was detected only a few times. Its specificity is not known. Carrying unique molecular identifiers, the cDNA also gained a universal primer site through template switching. In TCRdb, the 5' RACE reads were re-called with MiXCR into one record per CDR3 protein. The repertoire includes hundreds of thousands of distinct CDR3 sequences, about 20% of them detected once, and approximately 14% sits in the top ten. This record comes from a study of identical twins. The CDR3 is 24 residues long. CDR1 and CDR2 (germline): LNHNV, YYDKDF (reference sequence). The ends lost 0 bases at V and 0 bases at J; junction bases unmatched: 23. Findings and caveats of the study: Models underpredicted monozygotic twin sharing of out-of-frame TCR alpha.

The donor group consisted entirely of healthy Caucasians. A further study also used this sample, focusing on T cells expressing NK-cell markers. That source adds: Unclear, still, was the HCMV specificity of the expanded NKG2C+ T cell clones.

The sample was PBMCs. The chain is built from TRBV15 and TRBJ2-4; 10 nucleotides align to TRBD2. The clonotype was recovered from a woman aged 18-30 years in good health. This CDR3 is CATSRDEVRLAGDSSSLAKNIQYF. The CDR3, as DNA: TGTGCCACCAGCAGAGACGAGGTACGGCTAGCGGGAGACTCCTCTTCCCTAGCCAAAAACATTCAGTACTTC.